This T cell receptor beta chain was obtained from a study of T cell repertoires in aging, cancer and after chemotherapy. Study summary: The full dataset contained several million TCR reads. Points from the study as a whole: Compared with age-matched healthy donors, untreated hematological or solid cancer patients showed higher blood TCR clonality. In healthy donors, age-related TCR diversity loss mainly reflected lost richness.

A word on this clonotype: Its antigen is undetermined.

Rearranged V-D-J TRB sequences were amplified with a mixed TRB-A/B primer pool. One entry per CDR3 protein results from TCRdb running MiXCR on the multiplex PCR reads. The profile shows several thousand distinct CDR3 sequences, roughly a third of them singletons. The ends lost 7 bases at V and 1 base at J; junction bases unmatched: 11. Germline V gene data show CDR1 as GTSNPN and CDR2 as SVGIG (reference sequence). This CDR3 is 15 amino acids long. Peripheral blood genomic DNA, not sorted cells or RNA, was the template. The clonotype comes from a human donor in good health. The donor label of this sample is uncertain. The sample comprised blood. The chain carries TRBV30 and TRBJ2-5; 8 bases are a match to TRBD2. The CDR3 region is CALTRGGSFQETQYF. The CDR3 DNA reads TGTGCCTTGACTCGCGGGGGGTCCTTCCAAGAGACCCAGTACTTC.